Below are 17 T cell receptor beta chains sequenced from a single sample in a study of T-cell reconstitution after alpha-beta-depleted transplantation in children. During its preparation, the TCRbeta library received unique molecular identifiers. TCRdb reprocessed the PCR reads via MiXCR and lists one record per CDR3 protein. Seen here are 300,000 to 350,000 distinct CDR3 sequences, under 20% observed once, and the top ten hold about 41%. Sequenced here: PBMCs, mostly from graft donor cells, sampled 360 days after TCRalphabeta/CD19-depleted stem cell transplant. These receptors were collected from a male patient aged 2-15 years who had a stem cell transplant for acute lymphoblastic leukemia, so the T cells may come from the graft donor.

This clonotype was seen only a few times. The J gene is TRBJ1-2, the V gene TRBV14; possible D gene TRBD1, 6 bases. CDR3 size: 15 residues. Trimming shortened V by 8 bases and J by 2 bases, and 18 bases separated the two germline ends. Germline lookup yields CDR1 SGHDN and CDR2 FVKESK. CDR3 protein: CASSRLGQSNYGYTF. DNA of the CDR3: TGTGCCAGCTCTAGACTCGGACAGAGCAACTATGGCTACACCTTC.

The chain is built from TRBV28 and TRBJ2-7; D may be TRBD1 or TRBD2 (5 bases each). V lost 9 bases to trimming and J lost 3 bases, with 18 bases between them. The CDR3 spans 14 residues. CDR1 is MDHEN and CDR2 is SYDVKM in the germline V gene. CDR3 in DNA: TGTGCCAGTTTCGGGGCCTCAACCCTCTACGAGCAGTACTTC. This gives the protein CASFGASTLYEQYF.

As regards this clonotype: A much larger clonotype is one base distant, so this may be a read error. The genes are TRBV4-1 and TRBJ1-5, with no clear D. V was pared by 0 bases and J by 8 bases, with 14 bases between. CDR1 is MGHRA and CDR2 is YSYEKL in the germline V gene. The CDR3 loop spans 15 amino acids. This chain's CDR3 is CASSQETIRNKPQHF. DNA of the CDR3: TGCGCCAGCAGCCAAGAAACAATACGGAATAAGCCCCAGCATTTT.

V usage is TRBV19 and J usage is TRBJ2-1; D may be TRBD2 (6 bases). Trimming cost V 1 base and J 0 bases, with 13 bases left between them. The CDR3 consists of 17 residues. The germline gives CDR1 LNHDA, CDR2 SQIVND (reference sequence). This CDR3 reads CASSIAPGRGSYNEQFF. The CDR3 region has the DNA TGTGCCAGTAGTATAGCCCCAGGGCGGGGCTCCTACAATGAGCAGTTCTTC.

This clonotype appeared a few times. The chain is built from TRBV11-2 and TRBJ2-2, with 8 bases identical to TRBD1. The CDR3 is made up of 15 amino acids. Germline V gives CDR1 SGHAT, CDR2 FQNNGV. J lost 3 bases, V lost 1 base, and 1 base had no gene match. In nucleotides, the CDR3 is TGTGCCAGCAGCTTAGCCAGGGGGCACACCGGGGAGCTGTTTTTT. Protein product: CASSLARGHTGELFF.

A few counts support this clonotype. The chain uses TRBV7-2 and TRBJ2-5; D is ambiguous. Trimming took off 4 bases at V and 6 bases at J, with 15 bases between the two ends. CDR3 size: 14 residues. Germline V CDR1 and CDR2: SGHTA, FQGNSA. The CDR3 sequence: CASSSHRAKKTQYF. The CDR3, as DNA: TGTGCCAGCAGCTCGCATCGGGCTAAAAAGACCCAGTACTTC.

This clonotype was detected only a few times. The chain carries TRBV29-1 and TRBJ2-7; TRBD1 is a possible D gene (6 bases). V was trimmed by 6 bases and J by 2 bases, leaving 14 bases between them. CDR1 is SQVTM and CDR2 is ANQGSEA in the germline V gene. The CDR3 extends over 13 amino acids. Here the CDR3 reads CSVEGQGTYEQYF. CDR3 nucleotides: TGCAGCGTCGAGGGGCAGGGGACCTACGAGCAGTACTTC.

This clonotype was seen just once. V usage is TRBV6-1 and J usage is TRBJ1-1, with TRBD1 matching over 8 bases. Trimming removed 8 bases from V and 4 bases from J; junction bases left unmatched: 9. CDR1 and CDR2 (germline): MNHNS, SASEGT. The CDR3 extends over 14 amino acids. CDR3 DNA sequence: TGTGCCAGCGAAGCCGTTGGGACAGGCACTGAAGCTTTCTTT. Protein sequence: CASEAVGTGTEAFF.

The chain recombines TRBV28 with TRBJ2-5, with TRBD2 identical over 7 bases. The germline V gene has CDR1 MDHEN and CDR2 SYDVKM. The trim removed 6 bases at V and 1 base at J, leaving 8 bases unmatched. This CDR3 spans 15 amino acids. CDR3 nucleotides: TGTGCCAGCAGGGGTGGAGGGAGGGCCCAAGAGACCCAGTACTTC. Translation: CASRGGGRAQETQYF.

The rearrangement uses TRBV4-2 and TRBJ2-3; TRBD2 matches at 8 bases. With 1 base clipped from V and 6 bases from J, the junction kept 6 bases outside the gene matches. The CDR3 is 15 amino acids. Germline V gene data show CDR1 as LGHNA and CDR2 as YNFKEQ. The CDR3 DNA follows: TGTGCCAGCAGCCAAGCAGGCCGGGAGGGGGATACGCAGTATTTT. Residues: CASSQAGREGDTQYF.

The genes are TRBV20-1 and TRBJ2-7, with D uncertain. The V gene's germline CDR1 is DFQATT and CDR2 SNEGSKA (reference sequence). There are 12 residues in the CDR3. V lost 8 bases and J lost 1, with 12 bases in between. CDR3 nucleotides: TGCAGTCCCCCGGCCGGTTCCTACGAGCAGTACTTC. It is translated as CSPPAGSYEQYF.

The CDR3 protein is CSVAPGGTEAFF. The CDR3 region has the DNA TGCAGCGTTGCCCCCGGAGGGACTGAAGCTTTCTTT. The V and J genes are TRBV29-1 and TRBJ1-1; no firm D call. The CDR3 covers 12 residues. Germline loops: CDR1 SQVTM, CDR2 ANQGSEA. The V end was cut by 4 bases, the J end by 5 bases, with 11 bases between.

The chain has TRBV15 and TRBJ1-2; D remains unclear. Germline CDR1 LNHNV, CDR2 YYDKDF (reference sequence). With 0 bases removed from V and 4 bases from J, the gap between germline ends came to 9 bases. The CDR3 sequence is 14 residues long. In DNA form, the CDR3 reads TGTGCCACCAGCAGAGATCCAGGTGCCTATGGCTACACCTTC. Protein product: CATSRDPGAYGYTF.

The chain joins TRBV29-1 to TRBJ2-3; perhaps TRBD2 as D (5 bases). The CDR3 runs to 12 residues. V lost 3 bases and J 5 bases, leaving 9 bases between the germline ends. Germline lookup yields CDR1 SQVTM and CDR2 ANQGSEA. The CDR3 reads CSVDWELDTQYF. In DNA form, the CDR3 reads TGCAGCGTTGACTGGGAGTTAGATACGCAGTATTTT.

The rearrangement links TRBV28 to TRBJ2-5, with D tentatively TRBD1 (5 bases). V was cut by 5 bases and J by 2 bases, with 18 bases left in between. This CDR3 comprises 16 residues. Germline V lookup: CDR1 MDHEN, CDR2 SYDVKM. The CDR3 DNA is TGTGCCAGCAGTCTAGACAGCATCCCCCTACAAGAGACCCAGTACTTC. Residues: CASSLDSIPLQETQYF.

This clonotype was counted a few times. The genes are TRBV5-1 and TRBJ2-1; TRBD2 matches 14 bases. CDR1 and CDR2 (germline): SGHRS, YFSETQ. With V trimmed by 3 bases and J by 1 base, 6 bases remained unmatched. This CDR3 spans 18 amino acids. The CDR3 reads CASSYPGTSGGSYNEQFF. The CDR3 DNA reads TGCGCCAGCAGCTACCCCGGGACTAGCGGGGGTTCCTACAATGAGCAGTTCTTC.

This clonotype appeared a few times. The CDR3: CASTFPNRVSGEQYF. In nucleotides, the CDR3 is TGTGCCAGCACCTTCCCAAACAGGGTTTCTGGCGAGCAGTACTTC. The chain is built from TRBV28 and TRBJ2-7, with D possibly being TRBD1 (6 bases). Trimming removed 7 bases at V and 6 bases at J, with 22 bases between. The length of the CDR3 is 15 residues. The germline V gene has CDR1 MDHEN and CDR2 SYDVKM.